This TCR beta chain was sequenced during a study of cytomegalovirus exposure and HLA in healthy donors. Use of 60 Vbeta and 13 Jbeta primers characterized the PCR. Sequencing was performed with immunoSEQ multiplex PCR; in TCRdb, only in-frame clones are kept and a portion is missing. The profile shows about 240,000 clones, 81% of them singletons. In the case of this clone: The antigen is not known.

Study-level points and caveats: Researchers counted roughly 160 TCR beta chains as cytomegalovirus-associated. Because they were indistinguishable, some V segments, including TRBV6-2 and TRBV6-3, were excluded.

The CDR3 loop spans 13 amino acids. V lost 4 bases and J 3 bases, leaving 10 bases between the germline ends. CDR1 is LNHDA and CDR2 is SQIVND in the germline V gene (reference sequence). The chain combines TRBV19 with TRBJ2-7, with D possibly matching TRBD2 (5 bases). The origin of this receptor is an older woman in good health and CMV-seropositive. Sequenced sample: PBMCs. The CDR3 spells CASSSGYHYEQYF. The CDR3 bases are TGTGCCAGTAGTAGCGGGTACCACTACGAGCAGTACTTC.